This T cell receptor (beta chain) appears in the sequencing data of a study of shared T cell receptors in the human thymus. This clone was found once. Method: immunoSEQ multiplex PCR; TCRdb's copy keeps in-frame clones and lacks some. The sample has under 850,000 clones; around 89% are singletons. The data also belong to a second study, concerning human thymus T cells. This second study says: It was healthy Finnish infants having corrective surgery for congenital heart defects who were the donors. Thymus was obtained from resections taken during corrective heart surgery. Within thymic and blood repertoires, V and J gene usage appeared to be biased. Thymic repertoires overlap heavily among unrelated individuals, related research has reported.

This receptor was identified in a boy less than two years old with a congenital heart defect. Sequenced: thymocytes.

The CDR3 bases are TGTGCCAGCAGCTCAAGTCCGGGACTAGCGGGAACCGGGGAGCTGTTTTTT. Its protein is CASSSSPGLAGTGELFF. V gene TRBV11-2 combines with J gene TRBJ2-2; 13 bases are a match to TRBD2. This CDR3 spans 17 amino acids. CDR1 and CDR2 from the germline V gene are SGHAT and FQNNGV. The V segment lost 4 bases and the J segment 5 bases; nucleotides outside the gene matches: 7.